The 32 T cell receptor beta chains below all came from one sample that was sequenced in a study of vaccination effects on CD4 cells after COVID-19. Viral peptide pool expansion of antigen-specific CD4+ T cells preceded sequencing in the ViraFEST assay. It was after nine to eleven days of culture that CD4+ T cells were isolated. Two doses of BNT162b2 or mRNA-1273 vaccine were administered to participants. The repertoire was sequenced with immunoSEQ multiplex PCR; TCRdb's copy has only in-frame clones and lacks some. The repertoire consists of approximately 70,000 clones, with about 86% occurring once and the leading ten covering approximately 1.2%. These receptors are not linked to any known antigen. Here the sequenced sample was CD4+ T cells from PBMCs cultured with HCoV-229E spike peptides, taken after COVID-19 vaccination. The source of these receptors is a human donor who received a COVID-19 vaccine.

The gene calls are TRBV5-4 and TRBJ2-3; 7 nucleotides line up with TRBD1. The CDR3 runs to 16 residues. V trimming: 4 bases; J trimming: 0 bases; junction bases outside the gene matches: 8. CDR1 is SGHNT and CDR2 is YYREEE in the germline V gene (reference sequence). For the CDR3, the DNA is TGTGCCAGCAGCCGGGACAGCGCGTATAGCACAGATACGCAGTATTTT. Protein sequence: CASSRDSAYSTDTQYF.

The CDR3 sequence is CASRRTRSTDTQYF. Here the CDR3 DNA reads TGCGCCAGCCGCCGGACTCGCAGCACAGATACGCAGTATTTT. This chain links TRBV4-3 with TRBJ2-3; TRBD2 might be the D (5 bases). Germline V lookup: CDR1 LGHNA, CDR2 YSLEER. Trimming stripped 8 bases from V and 0 bases from J, with 12 bases between. The CDR3 spans 14 residues.

V gene TRBV7-2 combines with J gene TRBJ1-3, with unresolved D. The CDR3 length is 16 residues. Germline CDR1 SGHTA, CDR2 FQGNSA. The V and J ends lost 5 bases and 0 bases respectively, with 14 bases between them. The CDR3 sequence is CASSATPLNSGNTIYF. CDR3 DNA: TGTGCCAGCAGCGCCACCCCACTCAACTCTGGAAACACCATATATTTT.

The chain employs TRBV7-8 and TRBJ1-1; no reliable D call. The length of the CDR3 is 15 residues. Per the germline V gene, CDR1 is SGHVS and CDR2 is FQNEAQ. With 2 bases removed from V and 0 bases from J, the gap between germline ends came to 10 bases. The chain's CDR3 is CASSLNSGLNTEAFF. The DNA for the CDR3 is TGTGCCAGCAGCTTAAATTCAGGCCTGAACACTGAAGCTTTCTTT.

The CDR3 sequence is CATQRAGGSDTQYF. CDR3 nucleotide sequence: TGTGCCACCCAGCGGGCAGGGGGGTCAGATACGCAGTATTTT. The V gene is TRBV24-1, the J gene TRBJ2-3; TRBD1 might be the D (7 bases). CDR1 and CDR2 (germline): KGHDR, SFDVKD. The CDR3 is 14 amino acids. The V gene lost 9 bases and the J gene lost 4 bases, with 16 bases spanning the gap.

This chain uses TRBV24-1 with TRBJ2-3, with 10 bases that match TRBD2. V lost 1 base, J lost 7 bases, and 10 bases stayed unmatched. The germline V gene has CDR1 KGHDR and CDR2 SFDVKD. This CDR3 comprises 17 residues. The CDR3 DNA sequence: TGTGCCACCAGTGATTTTTCCAGCGGGGGGGCCGCGAATACGCAGTATTTT. Protein product: CATSDFSSGGAANTQYF.

This clone has a single count. This chain links TRBV20-1 with TRBJ1-4; 8 bases agree with TRBD1. J was trimmed by 8 bases and V by 3 bases; bases with no gene match: 5. The CDR3 length is 13 residues. The germline V gene encodes CDR1 DFQATT and CDR2 SNEGSKA (reference sequence). The CDR3 DNA reads TGCAGTGCTAGTAGACAGGGGAGGGAAAAACTGTTTTTT. It codes for CSASRQGREKLFF.

The chain uses TRBV11-2 and TRBJ2-5, with 13 bases identical to TRBD2. The CDR3 is 16 residues long. V shed 2 bases, J shed 3 bases, and the junction held 3 bases outside the gene matches. Germline CDR1 and CDR2: SGHAT and FQNNGV. The CDR3 loop reads CASSLLLAGGKETQYF. The CDR3 nucleotides read TGTGCCAGCAGCTTACTACTAGCGGGGGGGAAAGAGACCCAGTACTTC. The full variable domain, with the rest looked up from reference TRBV11-2 and TRBJ2-5, is EAGVAQSPRYKIIEKRQSVAFWCNPISGHATLYWYQQILGQGPKLLIQFQNNGVVDDSQLPKDRFSAERLKGVDSTLKIQPAKLEDSAVYLCASSLLLAGGKETQYFGPGTRLLVL.

This chain joins TRBV11-2 and TRBJ1-2; D is perhaps TRBD1 (5 bases). Trimming shortened V by 5 bases and J by 4 bases, and 11 bases separated the two germline ends. Germline V lookup: CDR1 SGHAT, CDR2 FQNNGV. This CDR3 spans 13 amino acids. CDR3 nucleotides: TGTGCCAGCAGCGCGGGGGAAAGCTATGGCTACACCTTC. It translates to CASSAGESYGYTF.

V usage is TRBV30 and J usage is TRBJ1-5; D gene uncertain. Trimming stripped 0 bases from V and 7 bases from J, with 16 bases between. Looked up from germline, CDR1 is GTSNPN and CDR2 is SVGIG (reference sequence). The CDR3 covers 15 residues. This CDR3 is CAWSVRDRFLQPQHF. CDR3 bases: TGTGCCTGGAGTGTGAGGGATCGCTTTCTGCAGCCCCAGCATTTT.

The rearrangement uses TRBV24-1 and TRBJ2-3; D gene uncertain. From germline, CDR1 is KGHDR and CDR2 SFDVKD. CDR3 length equals 15 residues. V gave up 3 bases and J gave up 7 bases, with 16 bases separating them. CDR3 loop: CATSDGRRGMHTQYF. The CDR3 DNA follows: TGTGCCACCAGTGATGGGCGCCGCGGTATGCATACGCAGTATTTT.

The CDR3 coding sequence is TGTGCCAGCAGCCTCACAAGGGGATCGAGTAAGTCAACTACCTCTGGAAACACCATATATTTT. This sequence encodes CASSLTRGSSKSTTSGNTIYF. The rearrangement uses TRBV14 and TRBJ1-3; possibly TRBD1 for D (5 bases). Deletions cut 4 bases from V and 0 bases from J, with 28 bases between. The CDR3 runs to 21 residues. Germline V gene lookup returns CDR1 SGHDN and CDR2 FVKESK.

The chain employs TRBV5-1 and TRBJ1-4; the match to TRBD1 covers 7 bases. Trimming took 5 bases from V and 6 from J; bases not matched to a gene: 4. The CDR3 runs 13 residues. Germline CDR1 SGHRS, CDR2 YFSETQ. CDR3 sequence: CASRSGTDEKLFF. The CDR3 region has the DNA TGCGCCAGCAGATCCGGGACAGATGAAAAACTGTTTTTT.

This rearrangement joins TRBV3-1 (or the pseudogene TRBV3-2) to TRBJ2-1, with D perhaps TRBD1 or TRBD2 (5 bases each). Trimming pared 5 bases from V and 5 bases from J, leaving 16 bases between. Germline V gene lookup returns CDR1 LGHDT and CDR2 YNNKEL (reference sequence). The CDR3 loop spans 15 amino acids. The CDR3 coding sequence is TGTGCCAGCAGCGTATCCGGGACCCGTGACAATGAGCAGTTCTTC. Translation: CASSVSGTRDNEQFF.

The chain links TRBV28 to TRBJ1-2; D ambiguous. V lost 5 bases and J 4 bases, leaving 5 bases between the germline ends. Looked up from germline, CDR1 is MDHEN and CDR2 is SYDVKM. This CDR3 comprises 11 residues. The CDR3 reads CASSPSYGYTF. Here the CDR3 DNA reads TGTGCCAGCAGTCCTTCCTATGGCTACACCTTC.

This clone has a single count. V is TRBV6-4 and J is TRBJ1-5, with 10 nucleotides matching TRBD1. Per germline, CDR1 MRHNA and CDR2 SNTAGT. This CDR3 region has 19 residues. The V segment lost 3 bases and the J segment 4 bases; nucleotides outside the gene matches: 15. The CDR3 bases are TGTGCCAGCAGTGAACAAAATCTAACCGGGACAGGGGTTAATCAGCCCCAGCATTTT. It translates to CASSEQNLTGTGVNQPQHF.

Only one count was recorded for this clone. This sequence joins TRBV5-8 and TRBJ2-5; 9 nucleotides line up with TRBD1. The germline V gene encodes CDR1 SGHTS and CDR2 YDEGEE. CDR3 length: 16 residues. V lost 3 bases to trimming and J lost 7 bases; unmatched junction nucleotides: 13. In nucleotides, the CDR3 is TGTGCCAGCAGCTCATGGGGTAGGGGACAGGGCTCGACCCAGTACTTC. Amino acids: CASSSWGRGQGSTQYF.

V gene TRBV29-1 combines with J gene TRBJ2-1; D unresolved. The V end was cut by 6 bases, the J end by 8 bases, with 11 bases between. The CDR3 spans 11 residues. Germline V gene data show CDR1 as SQVTM and CDR2 as ANQGSEA. The CDR3 sequence is CSVNRFDEQFF. The CDR3 DNA reads as TGCAGCGTCAACCGATTCGATGAGCAGTTCTTC.

V is TRBV18 and J is TRBJ1-1; the match to TRBD1 covers 8 bases. V gave up 5 bases and J gave up 1 base; unmatched junction bases: 3. The CDR3 is 14 residues long. Germline CDR1 and CDR2: KGHSH and LQKENI. CDR3 protein: CASSSDRENTEAFF. In DNA, the CDR3 is TGTGCCAGCTCATCGGACAGGGAGAACACTGAAGCTTTCTTT.

This chain joins TRBV19 and TRBJ1-6; D is unresolved. V lost 4 bases, J lost 6 bases, and 4 bases lay in between. This CDR3 is 12 amino acids long. The germline V gene encodes CDR1 LNHDA and CDR2 SQIVND (reference sequence). CDR3 nucleotide sequence: TGTGCCAGTAGTACCCGTAATTCACCCCTCCACTTT. It yields the protein CASSTRNSPLHF.

This clone was counted once. Relative to the germline gene, one junction end is altered; a read error may explain this. The chain links TRBV5-4 to TRBJ2-2, with TRBD1 as a possible D gene (6 bases). The length of the CDR3 is 16 residues. Per the germline V gene, CDR1 is SGHNT and CDR2 is YYREEE (reference sequence). Written as DNA, the CDR3 is TGTGCCAGCAGCTTGGAAGCAGGGGCGAACGCCGGGGAGCTGTTTTTT. Protein: CASSLEAGANAGELFF.

This chain uses TRBV2 with TRBJ2-1; 7 bases agree with TRBD2. This CDR3 has 14 residues. J gave up 9 bases and V 1 base, and 6 bases lay outside the gene matches. Germline V gene data show CDR1 as SNHLY and CDR2 as FYNNEI. The DNA for the CDR3 is TGTGCCAGCAGTGAAGTGGGGGGGGTACCTGAGCAGTTCTTC. Translated: CASSEVGGVPEQFF.

The chain joins TRBV5-1 to TRBJ2-3; 7 bases match TRBD1. The CDR3 loop spans 14 amino acids. V was pared by 4 bases and J by 2 bases, with 4 bases of the junction left unmatched. The germline V gene encodes CDR1 SGHRS and CDR2 YFSETQ. This CDR3 reads CASSTGALTDTQYF. Here the CDR3 DNA reads TGCGCCAGCAGCACAGGGGCTCTCACAGATACGCAGTATTTT.

V gene TRBV2 combines with J gene TRBJ1-5; unclear D gene. The CDR3 length is 15 residues. Germline CDR1 SNHLY, CDR2 FYNNEI. The ends were cut back, 7 bases at V and 0 bases at J, with 13 bases in the middle. The CDR3: CASTPGTASNQPQHF. The CDR3 bases are TGTGCCAGCACTCCAGGAACAGCTAGCAATCAGCCCCAGCATTTT.

The chain joins TRBV7-9 to TRBJ2-1, with D perhaps matching TRBD2 (6 bases). Trimming removed 7 bases at V and 1 base at J, with 14 bases between. CDR1 and CDR2 (germline): SEHNR, FQNEAQ (reference sequence). The CDR3 loop spans 15 amino acids. The CDR3 bases are TGTGCCAGCACCAACCGCCGGGAGTCCTACAATGAGCAGTTCTTC. Protein sequence: CASTNRRESYNEQFF.

This clone occurred once. CDR3 residues: CASSYSGTGMRDTQYF. In DNA form, the CDR3 reads TGTGCCAGCAGTTACTCGGGGACTGGGATGAGGGATACGCAGTATTTT. The rearrangement joins TRBV6-5 to TRBJ2-3; D possibly corresponds to TRBD2 (6 bases). The CDR3 length is 16 residues. CDR1 and CDR2 (germline): MNHEY, SVGAGI. V gave up 0 bases and J gave up 6 bases, with 16 bases separating them.

The chain has TRBV27 and TRBJ1-4; the match to TRBD1 covers 8 bases. CDR3 length: 16 residues. The V segment lost 3 bases and the J segment 6 bases; nucleotides outside the gene matches: 9. Germline CDR1 reads MNHEY; CDR2 reads SMNVEV (reference sequence). The CDR3 nucleotides are TGTGCCAGCAGTTTCGCTCAGGGGGCGAGAGATGAAAAACTGTTTTTT. This translates into CASSFAQGARDEKLFF.

The gene calls are TRBV6-5 and TRBJ1-5; perhaps TRBD1 as D (5 bases). This CDR3 is 15 amino acids long. The germline V gene has CDR1 MNHEY and CDR2 SVGAGI. V was pared by 6 bases and J by 0 bases, with 12 bases between. CDR3 nucleotide sequence: TGTGCCAGCAGCAAGACAGAATATAGCAATCAGCCCCAGCATTTT. Translated, it gives CASSKTEYSNQPQHF.

This chain joins TRBV24-1 and TRBJ1-3, with D uncertain. In germline, CDR1 is KGHDR, CDR2 SFDVKD. V was clipped by 1 base and J by 0 bases, with 9 bases between them. The CDR3 is 16 residues long. The CDR3, as DNA: TGTGCCACCAGTGATTTCTCGAAACCCTCTGGAAACACCATATATTTT. This codes for CATSDFSKPSGNTIYF.

Worth noting for this clone: The junction differs from germline at one of its ends, possibly a read error. The V gene is TRBV6-5, the J gene TRBJ1-2, with TRBD1 as a possible D gene (5 bases). From germline, CDR1 is MNHEY and CDR2 SVGAGI. The CDR3 length is 15 residues. CDR3: CASRLTEVAKYGYTF. In DNA, the CDR3 is TGTGCCAGCAGGTTGACAGAAGTAGCTAAGTATGGCTACACCTTC.

J is TRBJ1-3 and V is TRBV5-1; no definite D call. Trimming cost V 8 bases and J 2 bases, with 14 bases left between them. Germline lookup yields CDR1 SGHRS and CDR2 YFSETQ. This CDR3 contains 14 residues. As DNA, the CDR3 is TGCGCCAGACCCGAAAGCGAAGCTGGAAACACCATATATTTT. Translated, it gives CARPESEAGNTIYF. Variable domain in full (rest from reference TRBV5-1 and TRBJ1-3): KAGVTQTPRYLIKTRGQQVTLSCSPISGHRSVSWYQQTPGQGLQFLFEYFSETQRNKGNFPGRFSGRQFSNSRSEMNVSTLELGDSALYLCARPESEAGNTIYFGEGSWLTVV.

The chain links TRBV4-3 to TRBJ1-4; 11 bases align to TRBD1. The CDR3 sequence is 17 residues long. CDR1 and CDR2 (germline): LGHNA, YSLEER. V was clipped by 0 bases and J by 11 bases; unmatched bases: 11. CDR3 amino acids: CASSQEGGRTGGGKLFF. For the CDR3, the DNA is TGCGCCAGCAGCCAAGAGGGGGGCCGGACAGGGGGCGGGAAACTGTTTTTT.